Presented here are 18 T cell receptor beta chains from one specimen sequenced in a study of shared clonotypes between healthy human individuals. The assay was immunoSEQ multiplex PCR, and TCRdb's table has in-frame clones only and misses some. The sample carries more than 850,000 clones, 78% recorded once. The specimen was memory CD4+ T cells from PBMCs. Stated subset: CD45RA-negative fraction. The receptors were gathered from a man between 18 and 29 years old in good health. Some clones in this sample may be carry-over from other donors' samples.

This clone has just a few counts. In the same sample, other DNA sequences code for this CDR3. V usage is TRBV5-1 and J usage is TRBJ2-4, with a possible D match to TRBD2 (6 bases). V lost 3 bases and J 0 bases, leaving 13 bases between the germline ends. This CDR3 contains 16 residues. Germline values: CDR1 SGHRS, CDR2 YFSETQ. CDR3 loop: CASSSDGGLAKNIQYF. DNA for the CDR3: TGCGCCAGCAGCTCAGACGGGGGACTAGCCAAAAACATTCAGTACTTC. Variable domain in full (rest from reference TRBV5-1 and TRBJ2-4): KAGVTQTPRYLIKTRGQQVTLSCSPISGHRSVSWYQQTPGQGLQFLFEYFSETQRNKGNFPGRFSGRQFSNSRSEMNVSTLELGDSALYLCASSSDGGLAKNIQYFGAGTRLSVL.

On this clone: This CDR3 is also generated by other DNA sequences in the sample. V gene TRBV28 combines with J gene TRBJ1-3; D call uncertain. Germline assignment: CDR1 MDHEN and CDR2 SYDVKM. V was trimmed by 2 bases and J by 4 bases, leaving 3 bases between them. The CDR3 covers 12 residues. CDR3: CASSLTGNTIYF. CDR3 nucleotides: TGTGCCAGCAGTTTAACCGGAAACACCATATATTTT.

The chain carries TRBV29-1 and TRBJ2-7, with a possible D match to TRBD1 (6 bases). Germline V gene data show CDR1 as SQVTM and CDR2 as ANQGSEA. V was clipped by 6 bases and J by 3 bases, with 9 bases between them. This CDR3 is built from 11 residues. The CDR3 sequence: CSVGHLYEQYF. The DNA of the CDR3 is TGCAGCGTGGGACACCTCTACGAGCAGTACTTC.

This chain connects TRBV11-2 to TRBJ2-7; weak D call: TRBD2 (6 bases). The germline gives CDR1 SGHAT, CDR2 FQNNGV. Trimming removed 10 bases at V and 5 bases at J, with 18 bases between. The CDR3 length is 13 residues. CDR3 DNA: TGTGCCACCAAACCCTCCGGGGGAAACGAGCAGTACTTC. Translation: CATKPSGGNEQYF.

This sequence joins TRBV5-1 and TRBJ2-7; 7 bases match TRBD1. The CDR3 is made up of 14 amino acids. Trimming cost V 2 bases and J 0 bases; bases outside gene matches: 2. Germline V lookup: CDR1 SGHRS, CDR2 YFSETQ. CDR3: CASSFRQGSYEQYF. The CDR3 DNA reads TGCGCCAGCAGCTTCCGACAGGGCTCCTACGAGCAGTACTTC. Filled out from reference TRBV5-1 and TRBJ2-7, the complete variable domain reads KAGVTQTPRYLIKTRGQQVTLSCSPISGHRSVSWYQQTPGQGLQFLFEYFSETQRNKGNFPGRFSGRQFSNSRSEMNVSTLELGDSALYLCASSFRQGSYEQYFGPGTRLTVT.

The chain links TRBV5-1 to TRBJ2-1, with a weak D call TRBD2 (6 bases). Germline loops: CDR1 SGHRS, CDR2 YFSETQ. The CDR3 is 14 amino acids. Between the trimmed V and J ends, which lost 6 bases and 1 base, there was a span of 11 bases. The CDR3 region is CASTDGRSYNEQFF. CDR3 nucleotides: TGCGCCAGCACGGATGGGAGGTCCTACAATGAGCAGTTCTTC.

This sequence joins TRBV9 and TRBJ2-3; 10 bases are a match to TRBD2. Unmatched junction bases numbered 9, after V lost 6 bases and J lost 2 bases. Germline CDR1 and CDR2: SGDLS and YYNGEE. CDR3 length: 16 residues. The CDR3 region is CASTRSSGSPTDTQYF. The CDR3 region has the DNA TGTGCCAGCACCAGGTCTAGCGGGAGCCCCACAGATACGCAGTATTTT.

The chain employs TRBV7-9 and TRBJ1-2; D possibly corresponds to TRBD1 (6 bases). V was trimmed by 5 bases and J by 8 bases, leaving 15 bases between them. The CDR3 runs 13 residues. CDR1 and CDR2 (germline): SEHNR, FQNEAQ (reference sequence). The CDR3 coding sequence is TGTGCCAGCAGCCGGGACACTAGGAAGGGCTACACCTTC. Translating it yields CASSRDTRKGYTF. Together with reference TRBV7-9 and TRBJ1-2, the CDR3 gives the full variable domain: DTGVSQNPRHKITKRGQNVTFRCDPISEHNRLYWYRQTLGQGPEFLTYFQNEAQLEKSRLLSDRFSAERPKGSFSTLEIQRTEQGDSAMYLCASSRDTRKGYTFGSGTRLTVV.

This clone showed up many times. The V call is TRBV9, the J call TRBJ1-2, with 9 nucleotides matching TRBD1. Looked up from germline, CDR1 is SGDLS and CDR2 is YYNGEE. The CDR3 consists of 16 residues. Trimming removed 1 base from V and 6 bases from J; junction bases left unmatched: 10. The CDR3 nucleotides are TGTGCCAGCAGCGTATCTGTAACAGGGGGCGAGGATGGCTACACCTTC. This translates into CASSVSVTGGEDGYTF.

V gene TRBV28 combines with J gene TRBJ2-7, with 11 bases fitting TRBD1. Trimming at V came to 8 bases and at J to 4 bases, leaving 4 bases not matched to a gene. CDR3 length: 13 residues. Germline assignment: CDR1 MDHEN and CDR2 SYDVKM. The CDR3 coding sequence is TGTGCCAGCCGGACAGGGGGCACGTACGAGCAGTACTTC. The encoded protein is CASRTGGTYEQYF.

In the case of this clone: A much larger clone differs from this one at a single base, so this may be a read error. The chain is built from TRBV7-6 and TRBJ2-7; D is perhaps TRBD2 (5 bases). The germline CDR1 and CDR2 sequences are SGHVS and FNYEAQ. Trimming pared 1 base from V and 0 bases from J, leaving 10 bases between. The length of the CDR3 is 15 residues. The CDR3 DNA sequence: TGTGCCAGCAGCTTAGGGCCAGGACTCTCCTACGAGCAGTACTTC. Its translation: CASSLGPGLSYEQYF.

V is TRBV5-1 and J is TRBJ2-7; possibly TRBD2 for D (6 bases). CDR1 SGHRS and CDR2 YFSETQ come from the germline V gene. V shed 1 base and J shed 6 bases, with 14 bases lying between them. CDR3 size: 14 residues. The CDR3 DNA reads as TGCGCCAGCAGCTTGTTGGGCGGGACGGTCGAGCAGTACTTC. Translation gives CASSLLGGTVEQYF.

As regards this clone: The sample carries other DNA sequences with the same CDR3. The genes are TRBV15 and TRBJ2-7, with D unresolved. V was trimmed by 0 bases and J by 7 bases, leaving 4 bases between them. Germline CDR1 is LNHNV and CDR2 is YYDKDF (reference sequence). The CDR3 spans 11 residues. The CDR3 region is CATSREGEQYF. DNA for the CDR3: TGTGCCACCAGCAGAGAAGGGGAGCAGTACTTC. Complete variable domain (other parts from reference TRBV15 and TRBJ2-7): DAMVIQNPRYQVTQFGKPVTLSCSQTLNHNVMYWYQQKSSQAPKLLFHYYDKDFNNEADTPDNFQSRRPNTSFCFLDIRSPGLGDTAMYLCATSREGEQYFGPGTRLTVT.

The CDR3 protein is CAISEGQGNNEQFF. The DNA of the CDR3 is TGTGCCATCAGTGAGGGACAGGGGAACAATGAGCAGTTCTTC. The J gene is TRBJ2-1, the V gene TRBV10-3; the match to TRBD1 covers 9 bases. The V gene end was trimmed by 2 bases and the J gene end by 5 bases; junction bases not matched to a gene: 1. The CDR3 runs to 14 residues. Germline lookup yields CDR1 ENHRY and CDR2 SYGVKD.

The chain is built from TRBV28 and TRBJ2-2, with TRBD2 identical over 11 bases. J was trimmed by 7 bases and V by 3 bases; bases with no gene match: 1. CDR1 is MDHEN and CDR2 is SYDVKM in the germline V gene. The CDR3 runs to 14 residues. The CDR3 reads CASSFGTSGGELFF. The CDR3, as DNA: TGTGCCAGCAGTTTCGGGACTAGCGGCGGGGAGCTGTTTTTT.

The V gene is TRBV27, the J gene TRBJ2-5, with 7 bases aligning to TRBD1. V shed 7 bases, J shed 0 bases, and the junction held 8 bases outside the gene matches. Looked up from germline, CDR1 is MNHEY and CDR2 is SMNVEV (reference sequence). The CDR3 extends over 15 amino acids. The CDR3 sequence: CASTRKQGYQETQYF. In nucleotides, the CDR3 is TGTGCCAGCACCCGAAAACAGGGGTACCAAGAGACCCAGTACTTC.

The chain combines TRBV30 with TRBJ2-1; unclear D gene. CDR1 is GTSNPN, CDR2 SVGIG, per germline (reference sequence). V was trimmed by 3 bases and J by 5 bases, leaving 11 bases between them. The CDR3 spans 13 residues. DNA of the CDR3: TGTGCCTGGAGCCCTGGGCCCCACAATGAGCAGTTCTTC. It specifies CAWSPGPHNEQFF. Variable domain in full (rest from reference TRBV30 and TRBJ2-1): SQTIHQWPATLVQPVGSPLSLECTVEGTSNPNLYWYRQAAGRGLQLLFYSVGIGQISSEVPQNLSASRPQDRQFILSSKKLLLSDSGFYLCAWSPGPHNEQFFGPGTRLTVL.

This chain joins TRBV4-1 and TRBJ2-3; perhaps TRBD2 as D (5 bases). The CDR3 totals 13 residues. Trimming took off 11 bases at V and 5 bases at J, with 17 bases between the two ends. CDR1 is MGHRA, CDR2 YSYEKL, per germline. The CDR3 DNA sequence: TGCGCCGCTTGTGCGAGGGTCGGAGATACGCAGTATTTT. Translated: CAACARVGDTQYF.